A selection of T cell receptor beta chains follows, all from one sample in a study of T-cell memory formation after mild COVID-19. TCRdb used MiXCR to reprocess the 5' RACE reads, holding one entry per CDR3 protein. The sample contains approximately 430,000 distinct CDR3 sequences, about 22% of which appear only once. The material sequenced was PBMCs or a T cell subset sorted from them (not recorded which). The source is an adult woman who had mild COVID-19 (a few samples of this study predate the infection). Cell type and time point are not known. Both conserved end residues are part of each CDR3.

>TRBV3-1|TRBJ1-6
CASGIGINSPLHF
>TRBV15|TRBJ2-2
CATSRGSGANTGELFF
>TRBV30|TRBJ2-1
CAWRRGGTFFF
>TRBV30|TRBJ2-7
CAWTEGLAGAPRLF
>TRBV20-1|TRBJ2-4
CSASTGTSVAKNIQYF
>TRBV9|TRBJ1-2
CASSQVLGRGSYGYTF
>TRBV10-3|TRBJ1-1
CAISPRQGQAFF
>TRBV12-3/TRBV12-4|TRBJ1-2
CASSLPPGQGGYTF
>TRBV4-1|TRBJ2-7
CASSKRTSGRDFSYEQYF
>TRBV18|TRBJ2-7
CASSRAAAPSEQYF
>TRBV24-1|TRBJ1-1
CATSDRRQGKSEAFF
>TRBV7-9|TRBJ2-3
CASSLGALYTDTQYF
>TRBV5-4|TRBJ1-2
CASSSPGQRNYGYTF
>TRBV6-1|TRBJ1-2
CASSEGYYYGYTF
>TRBV7-9|TRBJ1-1
CASTQMSQNTEAFF
>TRBV23-1|TRBJ2-5
CASSQGLPRSQETQYF
>TRBV4-1|TRBJ2-1
CASSQPGDYRYNEQFF
>TRBV12-3/TRBV12-4|TRBJ2-3
CASSSDANTQYF
>TRBV20-1|TRBJ2-7
CSAGSGTGEYEQYF
>TRBV6-6|TRBJ1-1
CASRPDETEAFF
>TRBV5-1|TRBJ2-1
CASSLEGGKAEQFF
>TRBV10-3|TRBJ2-2
CAISESGRYGGELFF
>TRBV29-1|TRBJ1-1
CSVGNGNTEAFF
>TRBV12-3/TRBV12-4|TRBJ1-1
CASSARGVEAFF
>TRBV20-1|TRBJ2-7
CSARDLRGGGYEQYF
>TRBV6-1|TRBJ2-5
CAARRGGEETQYF
>TRBV29-1|TRBJ2-2
CSVDGRPNTGELFF
>TRBV20-1|TRBJ2-3
CSARELASSSTDTQYF
>TRBV29-1|TRBJ2-7
CSAGTGTLYSTQQYF
>TRBV15|TRBJ2-7
CATSGEREGYEQYF
>TRBV12-3/TRBV12-4|TRBJ1-2
CASTRQGYGYTF
>TRBV6-2/TRBV6-3|TRBJ1-6
CASSYVATTTPNSPLHF
>TRBV9|TRBJ2-1
CASSVVTSGVREQFF
>TRBV4-3|TRBJ2-7
CASSQDNRGSYEQYF
>TRBV27|TRBJ1-6
CASSFATPGSGNSPLHF
>TRBV24-1|TRBJ2-1
CATSDQGGAGRVEQFF
>TRBV19|TRBJ2-2
CASSIWGTGELFF
>TRBV5-1|TRBJ2-1
CASRDPGLAGGTTYNEQFF
>TRBV18|TRBJ2-3
CASSPTSLSTDTQYF
>TRBV5-1|TRBJ2-3
CASSSQGARTQYF
>TRBV4-2|TRBJ2-3
CASSQDWAISTDTQYF
>TRBV9|TRBJ1-4
CASSVDNSNEKLFF
>TRBV5-5|TRBJ2-6
CASSQRTNSGANVLTF
>TRBV20-1|TRBJ2-5
CSATRQSQETQYF
>TRBV5-4|TRBJ2-3
CASSLRRTGTTDTQYF
>TRBV20-1|TRBJ2-3
CSARRVPTDTQYF
>TRBV6-2/TRBV6-3|TRBJ1-5
CASSFASFTQPQHF
>TRBV4-3|TRBJ2-1
CASSQREEGGRFF
>TRBV7-2|TRBJ1-1
CASSLAVEVTEAFF
>TRBV29-1|TRBJ1-1
CSVEEGARAEAFF
>TRBV9|TRBJ2-2
CASSVVRGQGDTGELFF